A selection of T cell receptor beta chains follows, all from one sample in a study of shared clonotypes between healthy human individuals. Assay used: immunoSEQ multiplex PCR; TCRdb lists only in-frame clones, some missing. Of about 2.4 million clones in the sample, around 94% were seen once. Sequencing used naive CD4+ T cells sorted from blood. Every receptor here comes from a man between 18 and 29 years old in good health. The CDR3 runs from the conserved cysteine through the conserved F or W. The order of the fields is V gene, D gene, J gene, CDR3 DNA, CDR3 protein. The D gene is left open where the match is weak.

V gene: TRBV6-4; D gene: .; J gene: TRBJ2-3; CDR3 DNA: TGTGCCAGCAGTGACTTCACAGATACGCAGTATTTT; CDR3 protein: CASSDFTDTQYF
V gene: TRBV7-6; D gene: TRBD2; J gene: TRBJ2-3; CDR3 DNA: TGTGCCAGCAGCTTACTGAGCGGGAGAGTCGTAGATACGCAGTATTTT; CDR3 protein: CASSLLSGRVVDTQYF
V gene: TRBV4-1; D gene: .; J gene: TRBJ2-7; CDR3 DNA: TGCGCCAGCAGCCAAGATTGGCAGACAAGGCAGTACTTC; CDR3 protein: CASSQDWQTRQYF
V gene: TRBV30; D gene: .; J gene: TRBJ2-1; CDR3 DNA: TGTGCCTGGAGTGTACTTCGGCAGGGCAGCAATGAGCAGTTCTTC; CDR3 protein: CAWSVLRQGSNEQFF
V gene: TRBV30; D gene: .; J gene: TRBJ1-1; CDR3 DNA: TGTGCCTGGAATACGCGGGCAGCTGAAGCTTTCTTT; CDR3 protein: CAWNTRAAEAFF
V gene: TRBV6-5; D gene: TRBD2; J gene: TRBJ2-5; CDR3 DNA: TGTGCCAGCAGTGGTAGCGGGGTTGGGCAAGAGACCCAGTACTTC; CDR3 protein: CASSGSGVGQETQYF
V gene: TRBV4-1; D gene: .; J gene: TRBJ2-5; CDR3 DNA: TGCGCCAGCAGCCAATTCTCGCGGGAGACCCAGTACTTC; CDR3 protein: CASSQFSRETQYF
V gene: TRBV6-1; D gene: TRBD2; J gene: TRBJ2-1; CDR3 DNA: TGTGCCAGCTTTCCGGGGGGGCTCTACAATGAGCAGTTCTTC; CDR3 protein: CASFPGGLYNEQFF
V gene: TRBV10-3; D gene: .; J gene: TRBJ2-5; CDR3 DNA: TGTGCCATCAGTGAGATCGAAGGGAATGAGCAGTACTTC; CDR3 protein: CAISEIEGNEQYF
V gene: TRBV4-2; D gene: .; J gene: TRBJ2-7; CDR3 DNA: TGTGCCAGCAGCCAAGGGGAGGAGGTTTACGAGCAGTACTTC; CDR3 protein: CASSQGEEVYEQYF
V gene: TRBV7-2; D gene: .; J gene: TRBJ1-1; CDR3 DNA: TGTGCCAGCAGCCTAACCAGACAGAACACTGAAGCTTTCTTT; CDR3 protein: CASSLTRQNTEAFF
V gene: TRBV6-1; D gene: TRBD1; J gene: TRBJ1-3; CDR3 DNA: TGTGCCAGCACAAACAGGGGATCCGGAAACACCATATATTTT; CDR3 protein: CASTNRGSGNTIYF
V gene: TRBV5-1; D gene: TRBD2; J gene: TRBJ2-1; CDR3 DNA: TGCGCCAGCAGCGCCCTGGCGGGGGACCTACAGTTCTTC; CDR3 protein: CASSALAGDLQFF
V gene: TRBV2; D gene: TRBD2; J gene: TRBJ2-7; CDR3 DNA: TGTGCCAGCAGTGAAGCGCAACTAGCGGTTACCTACGAGCAGTACTTC; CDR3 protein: CASSEAQLAVTYEQYF
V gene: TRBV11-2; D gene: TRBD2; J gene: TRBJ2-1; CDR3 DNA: TGTGCCAGCAGCCCGGGGGGAATCTACAATGAGCAGTTCTTC; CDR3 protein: CASSPGGIYNEQFF
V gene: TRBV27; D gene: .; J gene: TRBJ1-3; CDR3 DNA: TGTGCCAGCAGCTCACCGGGAGGACCCTCCGGAAACACCATATATTTT; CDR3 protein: CASSSPGGPSGNTIYF
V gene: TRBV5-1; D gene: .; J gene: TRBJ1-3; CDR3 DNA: TGCGCCAGCAGCTCCGGACAGACGGACTCTGGAAACACCATATATTTT; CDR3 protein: CASSSGQTDSGNTIYF
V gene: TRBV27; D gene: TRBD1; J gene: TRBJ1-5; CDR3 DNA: TGTGCCAGCAGAGCCCTGGCAGGGGGCGGACTTGAGCCCCAGCATTTT; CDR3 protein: CASRALAGGGLEPQHF
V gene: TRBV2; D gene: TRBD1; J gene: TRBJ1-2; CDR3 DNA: TGTGCCAGCAGTCCGGACAGGGCTAACTATGGCTACACCTTC; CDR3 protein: CASSPDRANYGYTF
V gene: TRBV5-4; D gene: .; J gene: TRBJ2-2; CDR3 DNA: TGTGCCAGCAGCTTGAGAGGACCGAACACCGGGGAGCTGTTTTTT; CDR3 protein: CASSLRGPNTGELFF
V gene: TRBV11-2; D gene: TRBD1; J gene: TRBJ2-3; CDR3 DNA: TGTGCCAGCAGCTTAAACAGGGGAAGCACAGATACGCAGTATTTT; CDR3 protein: CASSLNRGSTDTQYF
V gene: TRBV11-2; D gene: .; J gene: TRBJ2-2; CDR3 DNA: TGTGCCAGCAGCTTTGCAGAGAACACCGGGGAGCTGTTTTTT; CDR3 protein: CASSFAENTGELFF
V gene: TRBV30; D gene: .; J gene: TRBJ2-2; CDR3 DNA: TGTGCCTGGAGTGGGGTGGGGGTCGGTGGGGAGCTGTTTTTT; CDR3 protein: CAWSGVGVGGELFF
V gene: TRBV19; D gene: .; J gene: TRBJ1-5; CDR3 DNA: TGTGCCAGTACAATATTGGGGGGGACCAATCAGCCCCAGCATTTT; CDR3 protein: CASTILGGTNQPQHF
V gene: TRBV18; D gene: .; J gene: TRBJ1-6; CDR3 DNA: TGTGCCAGCTCAACTCTCCCCCAGGGTTTCTATAATTCACCCCTCCACTTT; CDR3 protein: CASSTLPQGFYNSPLHF
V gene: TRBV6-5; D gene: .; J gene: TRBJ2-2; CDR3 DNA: TGTGCCAGCAACGAGGGTGGGGCGCCAACCGGGGAGCTGTTTTTT; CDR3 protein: CASNEGGAPTGELFF